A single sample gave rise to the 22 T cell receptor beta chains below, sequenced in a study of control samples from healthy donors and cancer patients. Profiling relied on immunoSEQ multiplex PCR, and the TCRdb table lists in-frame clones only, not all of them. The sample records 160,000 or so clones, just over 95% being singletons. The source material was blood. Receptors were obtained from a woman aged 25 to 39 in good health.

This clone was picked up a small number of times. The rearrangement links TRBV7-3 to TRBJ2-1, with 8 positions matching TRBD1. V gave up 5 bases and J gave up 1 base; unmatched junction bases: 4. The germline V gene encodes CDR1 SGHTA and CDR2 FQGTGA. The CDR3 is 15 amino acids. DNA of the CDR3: TGTGCCAGCAGCGACAGGGGCGGTTCCTACAATGAGCAGTTCTTC. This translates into CASSDRGGSYNEQFF.

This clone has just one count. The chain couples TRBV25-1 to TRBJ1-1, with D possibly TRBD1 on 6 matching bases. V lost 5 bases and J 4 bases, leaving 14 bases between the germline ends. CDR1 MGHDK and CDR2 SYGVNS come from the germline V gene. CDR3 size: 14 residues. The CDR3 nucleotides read TGTGCCAGCAGTTTTACAGGGTCGCCCACTGAAGCTTTCTTT. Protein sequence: CASSFTGSPTEAFF.

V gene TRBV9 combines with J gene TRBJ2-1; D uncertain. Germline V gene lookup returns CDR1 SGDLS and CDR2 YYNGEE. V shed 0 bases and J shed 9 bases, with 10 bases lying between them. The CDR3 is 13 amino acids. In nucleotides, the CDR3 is TGTGCCAGCAGCGTAGATACGGTTTCTGAGCAGTTCTTC. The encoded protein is CASSVDTVSEQFF.

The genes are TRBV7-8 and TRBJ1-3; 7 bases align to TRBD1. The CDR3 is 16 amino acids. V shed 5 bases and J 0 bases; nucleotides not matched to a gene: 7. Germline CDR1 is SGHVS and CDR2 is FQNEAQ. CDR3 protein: CASSKRTGPSGNTIYF. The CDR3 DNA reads TGTGCCAGCAGCAAGCGGACAGGACCCTCTGGAAACACCATATATTTT. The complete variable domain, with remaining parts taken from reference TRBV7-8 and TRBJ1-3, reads GAGVSQSPRYKVAKRGQDVALRCDPISGHVSLFWYQQALGQGPEFLTYFQNEAQLDKSGLPSDRFFAERPEGSVSTLKIQRTQQEDSAVYLCASSKRTGPSGNTIYFGEGSWLTVV.

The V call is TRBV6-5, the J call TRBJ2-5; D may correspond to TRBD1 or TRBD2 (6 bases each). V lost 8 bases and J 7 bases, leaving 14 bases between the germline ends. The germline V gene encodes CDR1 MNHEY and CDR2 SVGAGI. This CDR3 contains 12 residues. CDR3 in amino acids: CASVGGGPTQYF. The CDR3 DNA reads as TGTGCCAGCGTTGGAGGGGGGCCGACCCAGTACTTC.

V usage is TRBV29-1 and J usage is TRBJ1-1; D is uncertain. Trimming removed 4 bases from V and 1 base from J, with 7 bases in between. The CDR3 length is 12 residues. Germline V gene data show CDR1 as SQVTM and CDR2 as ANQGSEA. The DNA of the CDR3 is TGCAGCGTTGCTAGGAGGAACACTGAAGCTTTCTTT. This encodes CSVARRNTEAFF.

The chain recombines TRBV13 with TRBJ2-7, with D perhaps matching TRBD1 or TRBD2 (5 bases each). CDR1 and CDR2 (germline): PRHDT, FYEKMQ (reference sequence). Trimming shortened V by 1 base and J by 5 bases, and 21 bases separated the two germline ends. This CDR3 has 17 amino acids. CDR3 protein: CASSLAALGRVRDEQYF. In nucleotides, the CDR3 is TGTGCCAGCAGCTTAGCCGCATTGGGACGGGTTAGGGACGAGCAGTACTTC. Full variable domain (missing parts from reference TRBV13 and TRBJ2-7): AAGVIQSPRHLIKEKRETATLKCYPIPRHDTVYWYQQGPGQDPQFLISFYEKMQSDKGSIPDRFSAQQFSDYHSELNMSSLELGDSALYFCASSLAALGRVRDEQYFGPGTRLTVT.

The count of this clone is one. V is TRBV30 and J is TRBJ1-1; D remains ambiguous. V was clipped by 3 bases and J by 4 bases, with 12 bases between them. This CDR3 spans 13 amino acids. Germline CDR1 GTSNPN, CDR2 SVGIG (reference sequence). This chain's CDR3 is CAWRELRGTEAFF. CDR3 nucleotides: TGTGCCTGGAGAGAGCTTCGGGGCACTGAAGCTTTCTTT.

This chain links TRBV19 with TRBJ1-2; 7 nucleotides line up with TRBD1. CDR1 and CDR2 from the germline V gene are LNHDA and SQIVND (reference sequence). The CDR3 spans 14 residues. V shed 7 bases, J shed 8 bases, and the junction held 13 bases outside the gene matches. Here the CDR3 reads CASTLQGQSRGYTF. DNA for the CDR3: TGTGCCAGTACTCTGCAGGGACAGTCTCGGGGCTACACCTTC.

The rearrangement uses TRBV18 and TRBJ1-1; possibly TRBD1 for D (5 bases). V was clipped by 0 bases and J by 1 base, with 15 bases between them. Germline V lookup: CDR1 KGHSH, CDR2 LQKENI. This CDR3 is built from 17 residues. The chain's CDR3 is CASSPPGQGRANTEAFF. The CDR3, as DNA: TGTGCCAGCTCACCACCGGGGCAGGGAAGGGCGAACACTGAAGCTTTCTTT.

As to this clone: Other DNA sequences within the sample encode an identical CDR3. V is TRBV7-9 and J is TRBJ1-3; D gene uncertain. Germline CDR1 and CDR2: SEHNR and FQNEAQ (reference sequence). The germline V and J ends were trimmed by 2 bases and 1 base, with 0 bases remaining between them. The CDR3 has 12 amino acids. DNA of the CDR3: TGTGCCAGCAGCTTATCTGGAAACACCATATATTTT. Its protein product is CASSLSGNTIYF. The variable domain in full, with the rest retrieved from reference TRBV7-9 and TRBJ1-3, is DTGVSQNPRHKITKRGQNVTFRCDPISEHNRLYWYRQTLGQGPEFLTYFQNEAQLEKSRLLSDRFSAERPKGSFSTLEIQRTEQGDSAMYLCASSLSGNTIYFGEGSWLTVV.

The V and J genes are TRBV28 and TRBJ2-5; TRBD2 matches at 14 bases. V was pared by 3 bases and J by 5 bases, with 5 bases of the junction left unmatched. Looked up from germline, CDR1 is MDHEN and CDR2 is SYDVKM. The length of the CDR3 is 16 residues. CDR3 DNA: TGTGCCAGCAGTTTTGGGACTAGCGGGAGAGGGGAGACCCAGTACTTC. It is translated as CASSFGTSGRGETQYF.

The CDR3 sequence: CASSPTYDRIRSYEQYF. The DNA of the CDR3 is TGCGCCAGCAGCCCTACGTATGACAGGATTCGATCCTACGAGCAGTACTTC. This chain joins TRBV5-1 and TRBJ2-7; possible D gene TRBD1, 6 bases. This CDR3 region has 17 residues. The germline V and J ends were trimmed by 4 bases and 1 base, with 21 bases remaining between them. CDR1 is SGHRS and CDR2 is YFSETQ in the germline V gene.

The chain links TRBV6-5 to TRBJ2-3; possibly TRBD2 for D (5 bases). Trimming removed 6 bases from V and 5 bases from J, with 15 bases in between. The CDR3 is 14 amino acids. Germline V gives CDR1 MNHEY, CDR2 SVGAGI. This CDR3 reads CASSHTTSIDTQYF. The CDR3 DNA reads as TGTGCCAGCAGCCATACCACTAGTATAGATACGCAGTATTTT.

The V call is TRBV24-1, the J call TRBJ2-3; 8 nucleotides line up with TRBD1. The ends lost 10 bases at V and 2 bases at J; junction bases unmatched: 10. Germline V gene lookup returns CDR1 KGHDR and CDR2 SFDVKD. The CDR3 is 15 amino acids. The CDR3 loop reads CATSGGAEFTDTQYF. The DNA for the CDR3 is TGTGCCACTTCAGGGGGCGCCGAGTTCACAGATACGCAGTATTTT.

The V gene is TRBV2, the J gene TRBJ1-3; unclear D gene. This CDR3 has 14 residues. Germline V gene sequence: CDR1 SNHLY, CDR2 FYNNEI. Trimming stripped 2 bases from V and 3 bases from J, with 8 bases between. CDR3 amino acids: CASSEYGFGNTIYF. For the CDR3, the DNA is TGTGCCAGCAGTGAATACGGTTTTGGAAACACCATATATTTT.

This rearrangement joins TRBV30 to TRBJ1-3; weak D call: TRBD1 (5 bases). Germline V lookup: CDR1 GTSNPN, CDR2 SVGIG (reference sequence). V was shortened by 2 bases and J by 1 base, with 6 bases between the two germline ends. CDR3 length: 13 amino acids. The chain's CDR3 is CAWSQGSGNTIYF. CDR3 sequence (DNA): TGTGCCTGGAGTCAGGGATCTGGAAACACCATATATTTT.

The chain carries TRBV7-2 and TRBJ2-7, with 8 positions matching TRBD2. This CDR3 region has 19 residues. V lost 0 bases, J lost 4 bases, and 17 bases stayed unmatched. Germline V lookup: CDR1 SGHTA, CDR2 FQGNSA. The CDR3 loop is CASSLAIRRASRGGYEQYF. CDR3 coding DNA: TGTGCCAGCAGCTTAGCTATTCGGCGTGCATCACGGGGGGGATACGAGCAGTACTTC.

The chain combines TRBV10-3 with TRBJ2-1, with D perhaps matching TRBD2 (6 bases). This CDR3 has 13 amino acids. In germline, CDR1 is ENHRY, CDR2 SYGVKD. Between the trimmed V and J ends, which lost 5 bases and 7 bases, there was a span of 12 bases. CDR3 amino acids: CAISMGLANEQFF. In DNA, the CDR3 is TGTGCCATCAGTATGGGACTCGCAAATGAGCAGTTCTTC.

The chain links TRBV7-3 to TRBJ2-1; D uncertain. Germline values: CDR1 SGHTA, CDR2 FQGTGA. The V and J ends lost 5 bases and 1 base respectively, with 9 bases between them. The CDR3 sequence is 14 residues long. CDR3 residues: CASSPPGSYNEQFF. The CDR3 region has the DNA TGTGCCAGCAGCCCCCCAGGTTCCTACAATGAGCAGTTCTTC.

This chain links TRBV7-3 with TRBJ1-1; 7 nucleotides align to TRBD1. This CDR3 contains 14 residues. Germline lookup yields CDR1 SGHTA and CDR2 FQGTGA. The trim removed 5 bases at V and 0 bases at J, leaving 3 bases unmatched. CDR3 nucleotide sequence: TGTGCCAGCAGCCTTACAGGGGTGAACACTGAAGCTTTCTTT. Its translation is CASSLTGVNTEAFF.

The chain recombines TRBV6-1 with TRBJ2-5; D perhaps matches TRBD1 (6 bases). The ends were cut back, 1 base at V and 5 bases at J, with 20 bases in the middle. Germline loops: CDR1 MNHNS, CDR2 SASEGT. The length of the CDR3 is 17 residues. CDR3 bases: TGTGCCAGCAGTGAAGGTCGCAGCTTGGGGGCCGTTGAGACCCAGTACTTC. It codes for CASSEGRSLGAVETQYF.